A single sample is the source of the 19 T cell receptor beta chains below, sequenced in a study of T-cell memory formation after mild COVID-19. In TCRdb, the 5' RACE reads were re-called with MiXCR into one record per CDR3 protein. Found here are around 320,000 distinct CDR3 sequences, 28% of them singletons; the top ten hold about 13%. The sequenced sample consisted of PBMCs or a T cell subset sorted from them (not recorded which). The receptors originated from an adult woman who had mild COVID-19 (a few samples of this study predate the infection). Cell type and time point are not known.

V usage is TRBV6-5 and J usage is TRBJ1-2; TRBD1 is a possible D gene (6 bases). Trimming shortened V by 0 bases and J by 3 bases, and 17 bases separated the two germline ends. CDR3 length: 17 amino acids. Germline V gives CDR1 MNHEY, CDR2 SVGAGI. CDR3 region: CASSYSPQGGDHYGYTF. The CDR3 coding sequence is TGTGCCAGCAGTTACTCCCCACAGGGAGGAGACCACTATGGCTACACCTTC.

This clonotype came up a few times. The junction shows a germline mismatch at one end, possibly a read error. V and J are TRBV12-3 or TRBV12-4 and TRBJ2-5; 8 bases line up with TRBD2. The CDR3 has 14 residues. The CDR3 is CASSERRSPGLEGF. The CDR3, as DNA: TGTGCCAGCAGTGAAAGGCGGTCACCGGGACTAGAAGGCTTC.

In DNA form, the CDR3 reads TGCGCCAGCAGCCACGGTGCCGGCGGATACGAGCAGTACTTC. Its translation: CASSHGAGGYEQYF. J is TRBJ2-7 and V is TRBV4-1; D is ambiguous. This CDR3 has 14 residues. Per germline, CDR1 MGHRA and CDR2 YSYEKL. V was trimmed by 3 bases and J by 4 bases, leaving 13 bases between them.

This clonotype was counted between two and nine times. The chain recombines TRBV7-9 with TRBJ2-7; maybe TRBD1 (6 bases). The V end lost 4 bases, the J end lost 3 bases, and 10 bases lay between the germline ends. The CDR3 totals 13 residues. Per the germline V gene, CDR1 is SEHNR and CDR2 is FQNEAQ (reference sequence). The CDR3 sequence is CASSYQGNYEQYF. As DNA, the CDR3 is TGTGCCAGCAGCTATCAGGGGAACTACGAGCAGTACTTC. Full variable domain (remainder filled in from reference TRBV7-9 and TRBJ2-7): DTGVSQNPRHKITKRGQNVTFRCDPISEHNRLYWYRQTLGQGPEFLTYFQNEAQLEKSRLLSDRFSAERPKGSFSTLEIQRTEQGDSAMYLCASSYQGNYEQYFGPGTRLTVT.

This chain joins TRBV30 and TRBJ2-4; unclear D gene. The CDR3 runs 16 residues. V shed 2 bases and J shed 0 bases, with 14 bases lying between them. Germline CDR1 GTSNPN, CDR2 SVGIG (reference sequence). The DNA of the CDR3 is TGTGCCTGGAGTCAGAAAGACATAGGAGCCAAAAACATTCAGTACTTC. Residues: CAWSQKDIGAKNIQYF.

The rearrangement joins TRBV12-3 or TRBV12-4 to TRBJ2-7; 7 nucleotides line up with TRBD1. CDR3 size: 14 residues. V lost 5 bases to trimming and J lost 2 bases; unmatched junction nucleotides: 6. CDR3 sequence reads: CASSLDQGAYEQYF. The CDR3 DNA follows: TGTGCCAGCAGTCTGGATCAGGGGGCCTACGAGCAGTACTTC.

The J gene is TRBJ2-3, the V gene TRBV29-1; D is unclear. This CDR3 has 12 residues. CDR1 is SQVTM and CDR2 is ANQGSEA in the germline V gene. Trimming shortened V by 0 bases and J by 5 bases, and 6 bases separated the two germline ends. CDR3 in amino acids: CSVEDLGDTQYF. CDR3 DNA sequence: TGCAGCGTTGAAGATCTCGGAGATACGCAGTATTTT.

The genes are TRBV5-1 and TRBJ2-3; D remains ambiguous. Germline loops: CDR1 SGHRS, CDR2 YFSETQ. The CDR3 runs 13 residues. The V end lost 5 bases, the J end lost 0 bases, and 7 bases lay between the germline ends. The CDR3 loop is CASRTASTDTQYF. The CDR3 nucleotides read TGCGCCAGCAGAACCGCTAGCACAGATACGCAGTATTTT.

The chain couples TRBV6-5 to TRBJ2-1, with 8 bases aligning to TRBD2. With V trimmed by 1 base and J by 7 bases, 12 bases remained unmatched. The CDR3 has 17 amino acids. Germline V gene data show CDR1 as MNHEY and CDR2 as SVGAGI. The CDR3 DNA follows: TGTGCCAGCAGTTACTGGAGGGGCGGGGGGACAAGGAATGAGCAGTTCTTC. It codes for CASSYWRGGGTRNEQFF.

The chain combines TRBV25-1 with TRBJ2-2; D remains unclear. The CDR3 is 15 amino acids. CDR1 MGHDK and CDR2 SYGVNS come from the germline V gene. Deletions cut 4 bases from V and 1 base from J, with 10 bases between. The CDR3 sequence is CASSGTVGNTGELFF. CDR3 nucleotide sequence: TGTGCCAGCAGTGGGACGGTGGGGAACACCGGGGAGCTGTTTTTT.

This chain links TRBV5-5 with TRBJ2-1; TRBD2 aligns across 8 bases. J lost 8 bases, V lost 6 bases, and 13 bases had no gene match. There are 15 residues in the CDR3. The germline V gene encodes CDR1 SGHKS and CDR2 YYEKEE (reference sequence). The CDR3 region is CASNLPRTGGDEQFF. The CDR3 coding sequence is TGTGCCAGCAACCTGCCCCGGACCGGGGGGGATGAGCAGTTCTTC.

This clonotype occurred once. The chain combines TRBV7-6 with TRBJ1-3; D may be TRBD1 (5 bases). V lost 5 bases and J 2 bases, leaving 19 bases between the germline ends. This CDR3 is built from 17 residues. Germline V gene lookup returns CDR1 SGHVS and CDR2 FNYEAQ. In nucleotides, the CDR3 is TGTGCCAGCAGCCAGGACATCGATCCTTCAGCTGGAAACACCATATATTTT. It encodes CASSQDIDPSAGNTIYF.

This clonotype was detected only a few times. The chain employs TRBV18 and TRBJ2-1; 9 nucleotides match TRBD2. The V and J ends lost 5 bases and 8 bases, in that order; junction bases with no gene match: 13. The CDR3 contains 16 residues. Germline V CDR1 and CDR2: KGHSH, LQKENI. The CDR3 DNA follows: TGTGCCAGCTCATCATTAGCGGGGGCCAATTTGGATGAGCAGTTCTTC. It yields the protein CASSSLAGANLDEQFF.

J is TRBJ1-5 and V is TRBV12-3 or TRBV12-4; 7 bases agree with TRBD1. The CDR3 is 14 amino acids. After removal of 6 bases from V and 4 bases from J, the junction contained 6 bases not matched to a gene. CDR3 sequence reads: CASRKGTANQPQHF. The CDR3 DNA is TGTGCCAGCAGAAAGGGGACAGCTAATCAGCCCCAGCATTTT.

The V and J genes are TRBV14 and TRBJ2-2; D could derive from TRBD1 or TRBD2 (5 bases each). Trimming cost V 5 bases and J 14 bases, with 21 bases left between them. Germline lookup yields CDR1 SGHDN and CDR2 FVKESK. The CDR3 has 14 residues. CDR3: CASSGRDDTLGLFF. In DNA form, the CDR3 reads TGTGCCAGCAGCGGCCGGGACGACACTTTGGGCCTGTTTTTT. Looking up the rest from reference TRBV14 and TRBJ2-2 gives the full variable domain: EAGVTQFPSHSVIEKGQTVTLRCDPISGHDNLYWYRRVMGKEIKFLLHFVKESKQDESGMPNNRFLAERTGGTYSTLKVQPAELEDSGVYFCASSGRDDTLGLFFGEGSRLTVL.

The rearrangement links TRBV18 to TRBJ2-7; no clear D. The CDR3 sequence is 15 residues long. Germline V gene data show CDR1 as KGHSH and CDR2 as LQKENI. Trimming shortened V by 1 base and J by 5 bases, and 15 bases separated the two germline ends. The CDR3 region has the DNA TGTGCCAGCTCACCACAGTCTGCCCGTCGAAACGAGCAGTACTTC. Protein: CASSPQSARRNEQYF.

The CDR3 loop is CASSQGLAGGIEQFF. DNA for the CDR3: TGTGCCAGCAGCCAAGGACTAGCGGGAGGGATTGAGCAGTTCTTC. V gene TRBV14 combines with J gene TRBJ2-1; 14 bases align to TRBD2. The V segment lost 1 base and the J segment 9 bases; nucleotides outside the gene matches: 2. The CDR3 is made up of 15 amino acids. Germline V gene data show CDR1 as SGHDN and CDR2 as FVKESK.

In its sample, this clonotype was seen a few times. This chain joins TRBV29-1 and TRBJ2-5; D is undetermined. The germline V gene encodes CDR1 SQVTM and CDR2 ANQGSEA. The CDR3 contains 12 residues. Trimming left V 4 bases short and J 1 base short, with 7 bases between. CDR3 DNA: TGCAGCGTTGCGGTCAGCCAAGAGACCCAGTACTTC. Protein sequence: CSVAVSQETQYF.

The V gene is TRBV6-5, the J gene TRBJ1-5, with unresolved D. Trimming pared 2 bases from V and 0 bases from J, leaving 8 bases between. Germline CDR1 reads MNHEY; CDR2 reads SVGAGI. This CDR3 spans 15 amino acids. The CDR3 DNA follows: TGTGCCAGCAGTTACGGGTGGGATAGCAATCAGCCCCAGCATTTT. Translating it yields CASSYGWDSNQPQHF.